These 3 T cell receptor beta chains were all obtained from the same sample, sequenced in a study of T-cell memory formation after mild COVID-19. Each CDR3 protein gets one entry after TCRdb re-called the 5' RACE reads with MiXCR. The data show 260,000 or so distinct CDR3 sequences, approximately 16% seen once. Sequencing was done on a sample of PBMCs or a T cell subset sorted from them (not recorded which). The origin of the receptors is a man in his late teens or twenties who had mild COVID-19 (a few samples of this study predate the infection). Cell type and time point are not known.

This clonotype was detected only a few times. The rearrangement links TRBV10-3 to TRBJ2-7; TRBD1 matches 7 bases. Germline lookup yields CDR1 ENHRY and CDR2 SYGVKD. The CDR3 is made up of 13 amino acids. J gave up 4 bases and V 6 bases, and 6 bases lay outside the gene matches. The CDR3 protein is CAIRGTVGYEQYF. CDR3 nucleotides: TGTGCCATCAGGGGGACAGTAGGTTACGAGCAGTACTTC.

This clonotype was seen only a few times. The chain has TRBV4-1 and TRBJ2-2, with D possibly matching TRBD1 (5 bases). The CDR3 is 13 amino acids. V was clipped by 2 bases and J by 8 bases, with 9 bases between them. CDR1 is MGHRA, CDR2 YSYEKL, per germline. The CDR3 is CASSQRGGGELFF. The CDR3 DNA follows: TGCGCCAGCAGCCAAAGGGGTGGTGGGGAGCTGTTTTTT.

Many counts were recorded for this clonotype. V is TRBV18 and J is TRBJ1-1; TRBD1 matches 7 bases. Germline V CDR1 and CDR2: KGHSH, LQKENI. This CDR3 contains 13 residues. With 2 bases clipped from V and 5 bases from J, the junction kept 2 bases outside the gene matches. CDR3 residues: CASSPTGETEAFF. The CDR3 bases are TGTGCCAGCTCACCAACAGGGGAGACTGAAGCTTTCTTT.